These 13 T cell receptor beta chains were all obtained from the same sample, sequenced in a study of T cell responses to AZD1222 COVID-19 vaccine. Measured with immunoSEQ multiplex PCR; TCRdb has only the in-frame clones, and not every one. The sample lists 110,000 to 150,000 clones, under 95% occurring once. The sample here was peripheral blood, taken on day 0 of AZD1222 vaccination. The receptors were sampled from an adult in good health.

In its sample, this clone was seen once. This chain's CDR3 is CASSLQDRGIQEQFF. Here the CDR3 DNA reads TGTGCCAGCAGCCTTCAAGACAGGGGAATACAAGAGCAGTTCTTC. This chain connects TRBV5-4 to TRBJ2-1, with 8 nucleotides matching TRBD1. V was pared by 4 bases and J by 10 bases, with 13 bases of the junction left unmatched. Germline V lookup: CDR1 SGHNT, CDR2 YYREEE (reference sequence). The CDR3 loop spans 15 amino acids. Variable domain in full (rest from reference TRBV5-4 and TRBJ2-1): ETGVTQSPTHLIKTRGQQVTLRCSSQSGHNTVSWYQQALGQGPQFIFQYYREEENGRGNFPPRFSGLQFPNYSSELNVNALELDDSALYLCASSLQDRGIQEQFFGPGTRLTVL.

This rearrangement joins TRBV2 to TRBJ1-4; 8 bases fit TRBD1. Germline V gene data show CDR1 as SNHLY and CDR2 as FYNNEI. V was pared by 3 bases and J by 3 bases, with 3 bases of the junction left unmatched. The CDR3 is 15 amino acids. The CDR3 loop is CASSDWTGSNEKLFF. The CDR3 DNA follows: TGTGCCAGCAGTGATTGGACAGGGTCTAATGAAAAACTGTTTTTT.

This clone has just a few counts. The chain uses TRBV27 and TRBJ2-7; 9 nucleotides match TRBD2. The CDR3 is made up of 16 amino acids. Germline V gives CDR1 MNHEY, CDR2 SMNVEV (reference sequence). The V segment lost 5 bases and the J segment 6 bases; nucleotides outside the gene matches: 14. The CDR3: CASSPPRLAVAREQYF. CDR3 coding DNA: TGTGCCAGCAGTCCACCTAGACTAGCGGTGGCTCGCGAGCAGTACTTC.

This chain uses TRBV6-2 or TRBV6-3 with TRBJ1-2; no reliable D call. With 6 bases removed from V and 4 bases from J, the gap between germline ends came to 18 bases. CDR1 is MNHEY and CDR2 is SVGEGT in the germline V gene. The CDR3 has 15 residues. The CDR3: CASSRPRAASYGYTF. The CDR3, as DNA: TGTGCCAGCAGCCGACCTCGGGCGGCATCCTATGGCTACACCTTC.

The chain joins TRBV5-8 to TRBJ2-7, with D uncertain. Trimming took off 4 bases at V and 6 bases at J, with 20 bases between the two ends. In germline, CDR1 is SGHTS, CDR2 YDEGEE. CDR3 size: 15 residues. The CDR3: CASSLLDSHVSEQYF. DNA for the CDR3: TGTGCCAGCAGCCTCCTAGACTCCCACGTATCCGAGCAGTACTTC.

The chain uses TRBV7-2 and TRBJ2-3, with D unresolved. Germline V gene lookup returns CDR1 SGHTA and CDR2 FQGNSA. V shed 5 bases and J shed 3 bases, with 6 bases lying between them. The CDR3 is 12 residues long. As DNA, the CDR3 is TGTGCCAGCAGCCCACCGACAGATACGCAGTATTTT. Protein: CASSPPTDTQYF.

The chain employs TRBV2 and TRBJ1-2; D might be TRBD1 (5 bases). Trimming stripped 6 bases from V and 3 bases from J, with 8 bases between. CDR3 length equals 12 residues. From germline, CDR1 is SNHLY and CDR2 FYNNEI. CDR3 region: CASRGQDYGYTF. Here the CDR3 DNA reads TGTGCCAGCAGAGGACAAGACTATGGCTACACCTTC.

This sequence joins TRBV7-2 and TRBJ1-5; possibly TRBD1 for D (5 bases). V gave up 1 base and J gave up 0 bases, with 13 bases separating them. Germline V gene sequence: CDR1 SGHTA, CDR2 FQGNSA. The CDR3 covers 17 residues. Here the CDR3 reads CASSLGQGSYSNQPQHF. In DNA, the CDR3 is TGTGCCAGCAGCTTAGGGCAGGGAAGTTATAGCAATCAGCCCCAGCATTTT.

V is TRBV12-2 and J is TRBJ1-5. TRBV12-2 has pseudogene status. This CDR3 is built from 17 residues. In DNA form, the CDR3 reads TGTGCAAGTCGCTCTACACCTATTGGCAGGGAGGGTCAGCCCCAGCATTTT. It translates to CASRSTPIGREGQPQHF.

The V gene is TRBV14, the J gene TRBJ1-5; possible D gene TRBD1, 6 bases. V was shortened by 0 bases and J by 0 bases, with 15 bases between the two germline ends. Looked up from germline, CDR1 is SGHDN and CDR2 is FVKESK. The CDR3 is made up of 18 amino acids. CDR3 residues: CASSQDLDRRDSNQPQHF. The CDR3 DNA reads TGTGCCAGCAGCCAAGATCTGGACAGACGAGATAGCAATCAGCCCCAGCATTTT.

This chain links TRBV4-3 with TRBJ1-6; D is undetermined. Germline V CDR1 and CDR2: LGHNA, YSLEER. There are 15 residues in the CDR3. V shed 0 bases and J shed 6 bases, with 9 bases lying between them. The CDR3 is CASSQDGGINSPLHF. CDR3 DNA sequence: TGCGCCAGCAGCCAAGATGGCGGAATTAATTCACCCCTCCACTTT.

This chain uses TRBV5-1 with TRBJ1-3; D unclear. V lost 0 bases to trimming and J lost 0 bases, with 10 bases between them. Germline values: CDR1 SGHRS, CDR2 YFSETQ. This CDR3 region has 16 residues. The CDR3 sequence is CASSLGGLDSGNTIYF. CDR3 DNA sequence: TGCGCCAGCAGCTTGGGGGGTCTTGACTCTGGAAACACCATATATTTT.

V gene TRBV28 combines with J gene TRBJ1-1; weak D call: TRBD1 (5 bases). This CDR3 has 13 amino acids. Germline CDR1 MDHEN, CDR2 SYDVKM. Trimming took 6 bases from V and 1 from J, leaving 9 bases between them. CDR3 residues: CASRWGKNTEAFF. For the CDR3, the DNA is TGTGCCAGCAGATGGGGGAAGAACACTGAAGCTTTCTTT.